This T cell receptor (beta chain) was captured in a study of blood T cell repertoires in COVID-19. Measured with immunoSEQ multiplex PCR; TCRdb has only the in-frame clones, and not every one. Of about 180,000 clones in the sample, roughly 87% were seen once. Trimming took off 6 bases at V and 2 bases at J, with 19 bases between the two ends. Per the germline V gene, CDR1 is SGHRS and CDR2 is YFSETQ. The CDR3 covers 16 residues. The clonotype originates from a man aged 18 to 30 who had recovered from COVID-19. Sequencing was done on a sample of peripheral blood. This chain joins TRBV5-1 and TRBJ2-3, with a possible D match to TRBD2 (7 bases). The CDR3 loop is CASNDFGGRSTDTQYF. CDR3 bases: TGCGCCAGCAATGACTTCGGGGGGCGATCCACAGATACGCAGTATTTT.